This T cell receptor beta chain is drawn from a study of T cell responses to AZD1222 COVID-19 vaccine. Study-level findings and limits: Baseline serostatus was positive in only a handful of AZD1222 recipients. Donors, mostly white British, included more females; clonal diversity was possibly underestimated. There were repertoire samples only from the period after the peak T cell response.

Concerning this clone: As yet, its antigen is unknown.

Here immunoSEQ multiplex PCR was the method, and the copy in TCRdb shows in-frame clones only, minus some. This sample has 100,000 or so clones, with about 87% found just once. The V and J ends lost 4 bases and 0 bases respectively, with 7 bases between them. Germline V gene data show CDR1 as SGHRS and CDR2 as YFSETQ. The CDR3 is 14 residues long. The receptor was isolated from an adult in good health. The specimen comprised peripheral blood, sampled on day 0 of AZD1222 vaccination. The gene calls are TRBV5-1 and TRBJ2-2; D is ambiguous. CDR3 protein: CASSGESNTGELFF. The CDR3 DNA is TGCGCCAGCAGCGGGGAATCGAACACCGGGGAGCTGTTTTTT.